There are a few counts of the clone carrying this T cell receptor (beta chain). Its specificity is not known. This specimen belongs to a study of blood T cells in healthy people across ages. Study results and limitations: Because sorting was not performed, PBMCs prevented conclusive naive versus antigen-experienced comparison. Age advanced and TCR beta diversity per million T cells fell, roughly linearly.

Trimming removed 4 bases from V and 9 bases from J, with 11 bases in between. CDR3 length equals 12 residues. CDR1 and CDR2 from the germline V gene are SGHAT and FQNNGV. Each donor gave 9 to 10 milliliters of peripheral blood. In each sample, at least 6.5 million PBMCs were isolated. With a J-beta primer mix and a sample-barcoded 5' primer, a second PCR ran about 7 to 12 cycles. Each CDR3 protein gets one entry after TCRdb re-called the 5' RACE reads with MiXCR. The sample lists hundreds of thousands of distinct CDR3 sequences; 20% to 25% were seen once. The material sequenced was blood. The source is a man aged 65 to 79 in good health. The rearrangement links TRBV11-2 to TRBJ2-3; no clear D. Here the CDR3 DNA reads TGTGCCAGCAGCTACCCCGCTGGGACGCAGTATTTT. Its translation: CASSYPAGTQYF. The full variable domain, with the rest looked up from reference TRBV11-2 and TRBJ2-3, is EAGVAQSPRYKIIEKRQSVAFWCNPISGHATLYWYQQILGQGPKLLIQFQNNGVVDDSQLPKDRFSAERLKGVDSTLKIQPAKLEDSAVYLCASSYPAGTQYFGPGTRLTVL.